Following are 24 T cell receptor beta chains from one sample sequenced in a study of blood T cell repertoires in COVID-19. Libraries were prepared by immunoSEQ multiplex PCR; TCRdb keeps only in-frame clonotypes and omits some of them. The sample lists hundreds of thousands of clones, about 93% occurring once. The sequencing sample was made of peripheral blood. The source is a woman between 18 and 29 years old who had recovered from COVID-19.

The chain carries TRBV4-1 and TRBJ2-3; D might be TRBD1 (6 bases). The germline V gene encodes CDR1 MGHRA and CDR2 YSYEKL. The CDR3 is made up of 17 amino acids. V lost 0 bases and J 0 bases, leaving 13 bases between the germline ends. CDR3 in DNA: TGCGCCAGCAGCCAAGATTCGGCAGGGGCTAGCACAGATACGCAGTATTTT. As protein: CASSQDSAGASTDTQYF.

The chain has TRBV19 and TRBJ2-1, with D possibly being TRBD1 (6 bases). With 5 bases removed from V and 4 bases from J, the gap between germline ends came to 12 bases. This CDR3 has 14 amino acids. CDR1 and CDR2 from the germline V gene are LNHDA and SQIVND (reference sequence). Here the CDR3 DNA reads TGTGCCAGTAGTTTGGGGGACACATACAATGAGCAGTTCTTC. Its protein is CASSLGDTYNEQFF. Complete variable domain (other parts from reference TRBV19 and TRBJ2-1): DGGITQSPKYLFRKEGQNVTLSCEQNLNHDAMYWYRQDPGQGLRLIYYSQIVNDFQKGDIAEGYSVSREKKESFPLTVTSAQKNPTAFYLCASSLGDTYNEQFFGPGTRLTVL.

This sequence joins TRBV7-2 and TRBJ2-1, with no clear D. Germline V lookup: CDR1 SGHTA, CDR2 FQGNSA. This CDR3 is 12 amino acids long. The V end lost 4 bases, the J end lost 10 bases, and 11 bases lay between the germline ends. The DNA of the CDR3 is TGTGCCAGCAGCTCGGTTTTAAAGGAGCAGTTCTTC. Protein sequence: CASSSVLKEQFF.

V and J are TRBV7-9 and TRBJ1-2, with TRBD1 as a possible D gene (6 bases). There are 15 residues in the CDR3. The ends were cut back, 2 bases at V and 8 bases at J, with 18 bases in the middle. Per germline, CDR1 SEHNR and CDR2 FQNEAQ (reference sequence). The CDR3 loop reads CASSLSGDTRSGYTF. The CDR3 DNA is TGTGCCAGCAGCTTATCCGGGGACACCCGGTCCGGCTACACCTTC. Together with reference TRBV7-9 and TRBJ1-2, the CDR3 gives the full variable domain: DTGVSQNPRHKITKRGQNVTFRCDPISEHNRLYWYRQTLGQGPEFLTYFQNEAQLEKSRLLSDRFSAERPKGSFSTLEIQRTEQGDSAMYLCASSLSGDTRSGYTFGSGTRLTVV.

The gene calls are TRBV4-3 and TRBJ2-2, with 8 positions matching TRBD2. The V gene's germline CDR1 is LGHNA and CDR2 YSLEER. V trimming: 1 base; J trimming: 2 bases; junction bases outside the gene matches: 6. The CDR3 spans 17 residues. The chain's CDR3 is CASSQVLSGGNTGELFF. In nucleotides, the CDR3 is TGCGCCAGCAGCCAAGTCCTCAGCGGGGGTAACACCGGGGAGCTGTTTTTT.

The rearrangement links TRBV6-2 or TRBV6-3 to TRBJ2-3; 10 bases map to TRBD2. The junction had 8 bases not matched to a gene; V was cut back by 6 bases and J by 5 bases. Germline CDR1 and CDR2: MNHEY and SVGEGT. The length of the CDR3 is 15 residues. CDR3 amino acids: CASSPLAGVGDTQYF. CDR3 in DNA: TGTGCCAGCAGCCCCCTAGCGGGAGTTGGAGATACGCAGTATTTT.

V gene TRBV11-2 combines with J gene TRBJ2-3; 11 bases map to TRBD2. The CDR3 is 18 residues long. J gave up 0 bases and V 1 base, and 6 bases lay outside the gene matches. Germline lookup yields CDR1 SGHAT and CDR2 FQNNGV. The CDR3 spells CASSLGALAGVSTDTQYF. CDR3 bases: TGTGCCAGCAGCTTAGGCGCACTAGCGGGAGTAAGCACAGATACGCAGTATTTT. The variable domain in full, with the rest retrieved from reference TRBV11-2 and TRBJ2-3, is EAGVAQSPRYKIIEKRQSVAFWCNPISGHATLYWYQQILGQGPKLLIQFQNNGVVDDSQLPKDRFSAERLKGVDSTLKIQPAKLEDSAVYLCASSLGALAGVSTDTQYFGPGTRLTVL.

As concerns this clone: The same CDR3 also results from other DNA sequences found in this sample. The gene calls are TRBV7-2 and TRBJ1-1, with D unclear. Germline V gene lookup returns CDR1 SGHTA and CDR2 FQGNSA. Trimming removed 1 base from V and 1 base from J, with 7 bases in between. The CDR3 has 14 residues. The CDR3 region is CASSLGAKNTEAFF. In DNA form, the CDR3 reads TGTGCCAGCAGCTTAGGGGCCAAGAACACTGAAGCTTTCTTT. Combining the CDR3 with reference TRBV7-2 and TRBJ1-1 gives the whole variable domain GAGVSQSPSNKVTEKGKDVELRCDPISGHTALYWYRQSLGQGLEFLIYFQGNSAPDKSGLPSDRFSAERTGGSVSTLTIQRTQQEDSAVYLCASSLGAKNTEAFFGQGTRLTVV.

This chain connects TRBV5-1 to TRBJ2-5; TRBD1 matches at 8 bases. V gave up 4 bases and J gave up 3 bases; unmatched junction bases: 8. CDR1 and CDR2 (germline): SGHRS, YFSETQ. This CDR3 region has 15 residues. The chain's CDR3 is CASSMGQAREETQYF. CDR3 nucleotide sequence: TGCGCCAGCAGCATGGGACAGGCCCGGGAAGAGACCCAGTACTTC.

V and J are TRBV7-2 and TRBJ2-1, with 11 bases aligning to TRBD1. CDR3 length: 14 residues. Germline loops: CDR1 SGHTA, CDR2 FQGNSA. The junction had 3 bases not matched to a gene; V was cut back by 5 bases and J by 6 bases. The CDR3 spells CASSLGQGVNEQFF. The DNA of the CDR3 is TGTGCCAGCAGCCTGGGACAGGGGGTCAATGAGCAGTTCTTC.

This chain links TRBV24-1 with TRBJ1-2; 9 bases map to TRBD1. This CDR3 has 17 amino acids. V was pared by 7 bases and J by 3 bases, with 14 bases of the junction left unmatched. The germline V gene has CDR1 KGHDR and CDR2 SFDVKD. The CDR3: CATSSHTSGQGDYGYTF. CDR3 bases: TGTGCCACCAGCTCCCACACTTCGGGACAGGGAGACTATGGCTACACCTTC.

This chain connects TRBV21-1 to TRBJ2-3; TRBD2, the table's D call, was not compared with the DNA. TRBV21-1 is tagged as a pseudogene. This CDR3 spans 18 amino acids. For the CDR3, the DNA is TGTGCCAGCAGACTAAACGGGGTCGCTAGCGGGAGGGTCGATACGCAGTATTTT. Its protein product is CASRLNGVASGRVDTQYF.

This chain joins TRBV6-2 or TRBV6-3 and TRBJ1-2, with 7 bases matching TRBD1. The V and J ends lost 6 bases and 3 bases, in that order; junction bases with no gene match: 16. The CDR3 contains 17 residues. Germline loops: CDR1 MNHEY, CDR2 SVGEGT. CDR3 region: CASSPYRTGTGYYGYTF. As DNA, the CDR3 is TGTGCCAGCAGCCCATACCGGACAGGCACGGGATACTATGGCTACACCTTC.

The V gene is TRBV2, the J gene TRBJ1-1; D is perhaps TRBD1 (5 bases). In germline, CDR1 is SNHLY, CDR2 FYNNEI. Trimming took off 0 bases at V and 3 bases at J, with 11 bases between the two ends. This CDR3 is built from 15 residues. In nucleotides, the CDR3 is TGTGCCAGCAGTGAAGCGCTTGGGACTTACACTGAAGCTTTCTTT. Translating it yields CASSEALGTYTEAFF.

With respect to this clone: This sample also contains other DNA sequences that code for the same CDR3. The chain couples TRBV9 to TRBJ1-5; the D is unclear. Germline-derived CDR1 and CDR2 are SGDLS and YYNGEE. Trimming left V 1 base short and J 2 bases short, with 7 bases between. The CDR3 totals 14 residues. CDR3 protein: CASSVSGGNQPQHF. In DNA form, the CDR3 reads TGTGCCAGCAGCGTAAGCGGGGGCAATCAGCCCCAGCATTTT.

This clone was seen once. This chain connects TRBV10-2 to TRBJ1-3; TRBD1 matches 7 bases. V lost 3 bases, J lost 0 bases, and 8 bases stayed unmatched. Looked up from germline, CDR1 is WSHSY and CDR2 is SAAADI. The CDR3 sequence is 17 residues long. The CDR3 bases are TGCGCCAGCAGTGACCCCTTTACAGGGGTCTCTGGAAACACCATATATTTT. It yields the protein CASSDPFTGVSGNTIYF.

The gene calls are TRBV4-3 and TRBJ2-2; 9 positions agree with TRBD1. CDR1 and CDR2 from the germline V gene are LGHNA and YSLEER. This CDR3 region has 16 residues. The trim removed 0 bases at V and 4 bases at J, leaving 3 bases unmatched. In DNA form, the CDR3 reads TGCGCCAGCAGCCAAGAGGACAGGGGATTCACCGGGGAGCTGTTTTTT. This codes for CASSQEDRGFTGELFF.

The chain has TRBV4-2 and TRBJ1-4; D not certain. The ends were cut back, 0 bases at V and 5 bases at J, with 10 bases in the middle. Germline CDR1 is LGHNA and CDR2 is YNFKEQ. This CDR3 has 15 amino acids. Here the CDR3 reads CASSQDAGKNEKLFF. In DNA, the CDR3 is TGTGCCAGCAGCCAAGACGCCGGTAAGAATGAAAAACTGTTTTTT.

V and J are TRBV5-1 and TRBJ2-2; 10 nucleotides match TRBD2. Germline lookup yields CDR1 SGHRS and CDR2 YFSETQ. The CDR3 runs 16 residues. The trim removed 7 bases at V and 4 bases at J, leaving 10 bases unmatched. The CDR3 DNA reads TGCGCCAGCGGGGAGCTAGCGGGAGCGGGCACCGGGGAGCTGTTTTTT. Protein: CASGELAGAGTGELFF.

The J gene is TRBJ1-6, the V gene TRBV9; no reliable D call. Per the germline V gene, CDR1 is SGDLS and CDR2 is YYNGEE. Trimming took 3 bases from V and 6 from J, leaving 13 bases between them. The CDR3 length is 15 residues. CDR3 bases: TGTGCCAGCAGCGCCGGAGGACGGATTAATTCACCCCTCCACTTT. This sequence encodes CASSAGGRINSPLHF.

This clone was observed a few times. The genes are TRBV30 and TRBJ1-2; weak D call: TRBD1 (6 bases). Germline values: CDR1 GTSNPN, CDR2 SVGIG (reference sequence). Trimming removed 2 bases at V and 6 bases at J, with 13 bases between. This CDR3 is 13 amino acids long. The CDR3 DNA reads as TGTGCCTGGAGTAGGGGGGGAAAGGATGGCTACACCTTC. Translated: CAWSRGGKDGYTF.

The DNA of the CDR3 is TGCGCCAGCAGCCAAGATCATAGGGGGCACACTGAAGCTTTCTTT. Protein sequence: CASSQDHRGHTEAFF. The rearrangement links TRBV4-3 to TRBJ1-1; 7 bases line up with TRBD1. The junction had 4 bases not matched to a gene; V was cut back by 0 bases and J by 3 bases. CDR3 size: 15 residues. CDR1 LGHNA and CDR2 YSLEER come from the germline V gene.

This chain uses TRBV4-3 with TRBJ2-2, with 12 bases matching TRBD2. Germline values: CDR1 LGHNA, CDR2 YSLEER. This CDR3 contains 15 residues. Trimming at V came to 4 bases and at J to 9 bases, leaving 6 bases not matched to a gene. The CDR3 spells CASSPTSGGPRELFF. CDR3 nucleotide sequence: TGCGCCAGCAGCCCGACTAGCGGGGGCCCCCGGGAGCTGTTTTTT.

The V call is TRBV6-6, the J call TRBJ2-1; 9 positions match TRBD2. Germline V CDR1 and CDR2: MNHNY, SVGAGI (reference sequence). V shed 2 bases and J 3 bases; nucleotides not matched to a gene: 2. The CDR3 covers 15 residues. The CDR3 loop reads CASSYSGRNYNEQFF. For the CDR3, the DNA is TGTGCCAGCAGTTACAGCGGGAGGAACTACAATGAGCAGTTCTTC.